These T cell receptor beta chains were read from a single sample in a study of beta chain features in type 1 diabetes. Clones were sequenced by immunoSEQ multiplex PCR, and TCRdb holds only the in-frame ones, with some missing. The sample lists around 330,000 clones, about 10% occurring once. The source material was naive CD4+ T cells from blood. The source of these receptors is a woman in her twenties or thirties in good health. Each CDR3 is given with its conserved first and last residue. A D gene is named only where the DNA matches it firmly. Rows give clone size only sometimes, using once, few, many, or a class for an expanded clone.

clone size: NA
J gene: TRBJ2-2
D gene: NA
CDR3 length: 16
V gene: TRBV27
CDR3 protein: CASSFIGQGGSGELFF
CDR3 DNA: TGTGCCAGCAGTTTTATCGGCCAGGGAGGATCCGGGGAGCTGTTTTTT

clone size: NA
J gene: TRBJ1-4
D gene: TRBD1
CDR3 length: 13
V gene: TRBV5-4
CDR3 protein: CASSLWTGEKLFF
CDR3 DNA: TGTGCCAGCAGCTTGTGGACAGGCGAAAAACTGTTTTTT

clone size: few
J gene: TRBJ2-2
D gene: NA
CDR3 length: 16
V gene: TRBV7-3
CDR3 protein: CASSFGGTGRTGELFF
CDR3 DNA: TGTGCCAGCAGCTTTGGAGGGACGGGGCGCACCGGGGAGCTGTTTTTT

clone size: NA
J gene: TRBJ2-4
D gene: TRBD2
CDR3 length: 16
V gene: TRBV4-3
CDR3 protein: CASSQDHGRGFDIQYF
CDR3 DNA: TGCGCCAGCAGCCAAGATCACGGGCGGGGGTTCGACATTCAGTACTTC

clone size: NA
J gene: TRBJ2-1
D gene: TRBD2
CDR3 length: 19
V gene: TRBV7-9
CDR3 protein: CASVARDRASGRAYNEQFF
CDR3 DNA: TGTGCCAGCGTTGCTCGGGACAGGGCTAGCGGGAGGGCCTACAATGAGCAGTTCTTC

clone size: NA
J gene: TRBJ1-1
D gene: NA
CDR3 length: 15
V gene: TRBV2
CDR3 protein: CASSEGLEKGTEAFF
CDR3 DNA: TGTGCCAGCAGTGAGGGGCTTGAGAAGGGCACTGAAGCTTTCTTT

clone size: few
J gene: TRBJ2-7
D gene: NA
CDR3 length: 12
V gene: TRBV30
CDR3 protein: CAWSVTAYEQYF
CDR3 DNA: TGTGCCTGGAGTGTAACGGCCTACGAGCAGTACTTC

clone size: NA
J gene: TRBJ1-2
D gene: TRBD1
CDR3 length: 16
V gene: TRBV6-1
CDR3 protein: CASSDASTGGFYGYTF
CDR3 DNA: TGTGCCAGCAGTGACGCTTCCACAGGGGGCTTCTATGGCTACACCTTC

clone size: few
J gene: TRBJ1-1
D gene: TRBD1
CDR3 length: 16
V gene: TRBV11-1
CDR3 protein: CASSRFTGGLRTEAFF
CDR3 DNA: TGTGCCAGCAGCCGGTTCACAGGGGGCTTGAGGACTGAAGCTTTCTTT

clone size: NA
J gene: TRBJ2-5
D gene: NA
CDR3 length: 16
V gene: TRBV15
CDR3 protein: CATSRDFPGAGETQYF
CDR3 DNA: TGTGCCACCAGCAGAGATTTCCCAGGGGCCGGAGAGACCCAGTACTTC

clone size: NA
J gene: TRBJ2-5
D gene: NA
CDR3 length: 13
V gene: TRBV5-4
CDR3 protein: CASSFSGPETQYF
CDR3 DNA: TGTGCCAGCAGCTTTTCTGGGCCCGAGACCCAGTACTTC

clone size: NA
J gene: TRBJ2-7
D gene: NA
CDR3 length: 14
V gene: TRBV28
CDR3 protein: CASQTPGQNYEQYF
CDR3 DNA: TGTGCCAGCCAAACGCCGGGACAAAACTACGAGCAGTACTTC

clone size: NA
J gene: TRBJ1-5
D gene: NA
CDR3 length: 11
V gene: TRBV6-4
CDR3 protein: CARKGRQPQHF
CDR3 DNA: TGTGCCAGGAAGGGGAGGCAGCCCCAGCATTTT

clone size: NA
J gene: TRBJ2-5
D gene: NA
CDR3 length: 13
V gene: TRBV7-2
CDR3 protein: CASSRAGLETQYF
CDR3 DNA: TGTGCCAGCAGTCGAGCAGGCTTGGAGACCCAGTACTTC

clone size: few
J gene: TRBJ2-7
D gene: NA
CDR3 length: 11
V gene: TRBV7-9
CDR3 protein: CASSGHYEQYF
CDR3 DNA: TGTGCCAGCAGCGGACACTACGAGCAGTACTTC

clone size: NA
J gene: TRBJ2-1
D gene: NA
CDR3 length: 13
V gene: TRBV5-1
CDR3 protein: CASSLGQYNEQFF
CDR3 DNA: TGCGCCAGCAGCTTGGGCCAGTACAATGAGCAGTTCTTC

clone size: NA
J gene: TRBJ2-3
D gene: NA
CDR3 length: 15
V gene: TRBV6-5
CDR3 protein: CASSFDYSLTDTQYF
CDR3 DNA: TGTGCCAGCAGCTTTGACTACTCCCTCACAGATACGCAGTATTTT

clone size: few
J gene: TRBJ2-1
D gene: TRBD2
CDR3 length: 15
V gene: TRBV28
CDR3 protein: CASSLAGSSDNEQFF
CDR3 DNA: TGTGCCAGCAGTCTAGCGGGGAGCTCAGACAATGAGCAGTTCTTC

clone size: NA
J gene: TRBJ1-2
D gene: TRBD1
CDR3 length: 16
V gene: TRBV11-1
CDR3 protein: CASSRPGQGPVYGYTF
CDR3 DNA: TGTGCCAGCAGCCGCCCCGGACAGGGCCCTGTCTATGGCTACACCTTC

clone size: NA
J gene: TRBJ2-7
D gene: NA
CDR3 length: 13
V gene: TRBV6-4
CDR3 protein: CASGQRSSYEQYF
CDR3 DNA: TGTGCCAGTGGACAACGGAGCTCCTACGAGCAGTACTTC

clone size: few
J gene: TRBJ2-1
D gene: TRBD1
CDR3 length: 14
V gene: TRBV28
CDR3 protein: CATFGQGAYNEQFF
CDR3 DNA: TGTGCCACCTTCGGGCAGGGGGCATACAATGAGCAGTTCTTC

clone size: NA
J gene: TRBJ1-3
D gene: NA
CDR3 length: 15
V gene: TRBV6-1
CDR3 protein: CASTVDRMSGNTIYF
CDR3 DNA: TGTGCCAGCACCGTCGACAGGATGTCTGGAAACACCATATATTTT

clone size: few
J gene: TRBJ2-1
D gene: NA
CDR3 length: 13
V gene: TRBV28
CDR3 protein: CASRDSSAPEQFF
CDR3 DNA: TGTGCCAGCAGAGACAGCAGCGCGCCTGAGCAGTTCTTC

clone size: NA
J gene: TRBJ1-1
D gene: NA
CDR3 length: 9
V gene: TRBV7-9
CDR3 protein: CASTPEAFF
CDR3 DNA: TGTGCCAGCACCCCAGAAGCTTTCTTT

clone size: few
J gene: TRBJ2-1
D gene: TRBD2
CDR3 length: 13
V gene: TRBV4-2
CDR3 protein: CASSRGREDEQFF
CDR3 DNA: TGTGCCAGCAGCCGCGGGAGGGAGGATGAGCAGTTCTTC

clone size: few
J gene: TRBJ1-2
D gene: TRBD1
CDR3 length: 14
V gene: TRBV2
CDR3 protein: CASGWTGTYGGYTF
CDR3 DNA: TGTGCCAGCGGATGGACAGGGACCTATGGAGGCTACACCTTC

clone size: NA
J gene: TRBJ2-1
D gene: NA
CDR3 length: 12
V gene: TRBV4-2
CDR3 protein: CASSQAGREQFF
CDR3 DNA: TGTGCCAGCAGCCAAGCAGGGAGGGAGCAGTTCTTC

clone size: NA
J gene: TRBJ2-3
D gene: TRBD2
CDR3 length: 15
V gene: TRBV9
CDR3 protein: CASSVLAGGGDTQYF
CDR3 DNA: TGTGCCAGCAGCGTACTAGCGGGAGGCGGGGATACGCAGTATTTT

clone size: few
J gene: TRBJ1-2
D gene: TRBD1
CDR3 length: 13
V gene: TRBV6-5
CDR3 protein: CASNLGQHYGYTF
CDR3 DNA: TGTGCCAGCAACCTGGGACAGCACTATGGCTACACCTTC

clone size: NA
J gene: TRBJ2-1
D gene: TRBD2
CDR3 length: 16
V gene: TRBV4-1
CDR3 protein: CASSQPTSGRYNEQFF
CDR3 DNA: TGCGCCAGCAGCCAACCTACTAGCGGGAGATACAATGAGCAGTTCTTC

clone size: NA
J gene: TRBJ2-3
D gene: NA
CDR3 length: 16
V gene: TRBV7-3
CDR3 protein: CASSLTGRTEADTQYF
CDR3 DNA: TGTGCCAGCAGCTTGACAGGGAGGACGGAGGCAGATACGCAGTATTTT

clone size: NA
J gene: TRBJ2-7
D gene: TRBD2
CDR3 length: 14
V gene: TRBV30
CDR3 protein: CAWGKREISYEQYF
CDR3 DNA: TGTGCCTGGGGAAAGCGGGAAATCTCCTACGAGCAGTACTTC

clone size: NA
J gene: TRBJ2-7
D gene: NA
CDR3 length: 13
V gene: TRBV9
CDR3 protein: CASSVQGGTEQYF
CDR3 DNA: TGTGCCAGCAGCGTTCAGGGAGGTACCGAGCAGTACTTC

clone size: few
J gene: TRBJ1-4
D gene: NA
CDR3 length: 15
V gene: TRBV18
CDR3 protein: CASSPLSTVRGKLFF
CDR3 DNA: TGTGCCAGCTCACCACTATCCACGGTCCGGGGAAAACTGTTTTTT

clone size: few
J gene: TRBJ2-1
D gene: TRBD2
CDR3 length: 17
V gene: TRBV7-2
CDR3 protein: CASSLAPAGAAFDEQFF
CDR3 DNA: TGTGCCAGCAGCTTAGCTCCGGCGGGAGCAGCTTTTGATGAGCAGTTCTTC